This TCR beta chain was captured in a study of blood T cell repertoires in COVID-19. The germline gives CDR1 SEHNR, CDR2 FQNEAQ (reference sequence). The V and J ends lost 3 bases and 9 bases, in that order; junction bases with no gene match: 6. This CDR3 is 14 amino acids long. Generated by immunoSEQ multiplex PCR, the TCRdb table keeps only in-frame clones and is missing some. This table has about 120,000 clones, about 80% appearing once. This rearrangement joins TRBV7-9 to TRBJ1-5; 9 bases match TRBD1. Sequencing was carried out using peripheral blood. The TCR comes from a man aged 35 to 55 with active or convalescent COVID-19. CDR3 amino acids: CASSLGDREGPQHF. For the CDR3, the DNA is TGTGCCAGCAGCTTGGGGGACAGGGAAGGGCCCCAGCATTTT.